Following are 14 T cell receptor beta chains from one sample sequenced in a study of PD-L1 blockade in urothelial cancer. Produced via immunoSEQ multiplex PCR; TCRdb's table is partial and in-frame only. The data contain approximately 110,000 clones, around 85% of them seen just once; the ten biggest clones take up 2% to 2.5%. This sample comprised PBMCs, obtained around atezolizumab (anti-PD-L1) treatment. These receptors were obtained from a man in his forties or fifties with urothelial cancer.

J is TRBJ2-1 and V is TRBV6-1, with D unresolved. In germline, CDR1 is MNHNS, CDR2 SASEGT. CDR3 length: 11 amino acids. The V end was cut by 3 bases, the J end by 9 bases, with 6 bases between. The DNA of the CDR3 is TGTGCCAGCAGTGAGAGAGTTGAGCAGTTCTTC. This sequence encodes CASSERVEQFF.

Here the CDR3 reads CASSFDAGDSNEQFF. CDR3 sequence (DNA): TGTGCCAGCAGCTTTGACGCGGGAGACAGCAATGAGCAGTTCTTC. This sequence joins TRBV5-4 and TRBJ2-1, with 7 bases that match TRBD2. The germline V gene encodes CDR1 SGHNT and CDR2 YYREEE (reference sequence). This CDR3 is 15 amino acids long. The V segment lost 2 bases and the J segment 6 bases; nucleotides outside the gene matches: 8.

The chain carries TRBV28 and TRBJ2-2; TRBD1 matches 10 bases. The CDR3 extends over 14 amino acids. The V gene's germline CDR1 is MDHEN and CDR2 SYDVKM. V dropped 11 bases and J dropped 2; count of bases not matched to a gene: 5. The CDR3 DNA reads as TGTGCCGTTAGACAGGGGGCAAACACCGGGGAGCTGTTTTTT. It encodes CAVRQGANTGELFF.

The chain recombines TRBV6-5 with TRBJ1-1; D is ambiguous. The CDR3 has 13 amino acids. V lost 7 bases to trimming and J lost 1 base, with 10 bases between them. Germline V lookup: CDR1 MNHEY, CDR2 SVGAGI. CDR3 nucleotide sequence: TGTGCCAGCATACGAGACAAGAACACTGAAGCTTTCTTT. Amino acid sequence: CASIRDKNTEAFF.

V usage is TRBV19 and J usage is TRBJ1-5; the match to TRBD1 covers 9 bases. Germline V lookup: CDR1 LNHDA, CDR2 SQIVND (reference sequence). The V gene end was trimmed by 7 bases and the J gene end by 9 bases; junction bases not matched to a gene: 10. The CDR3 loop spans 14 amino acids. As DNA, the CDR3 is TGTGCCAGTACCACAGGGGGCGGTGGGAGGCCCCAGCATTTT. Translated, it gives CASTTGGGGRPQHF.

The V call is TRBV14, the J call TRBJ2-1, with TRBD2 matching 8 bases. Trimming removed 3 bases from V and 1 base from J; junction bases left unmatched: 5. CDR3 length equals 16 residues. CDR1 and CDR2 from the germline V gene are SGHDN and FVKESK. CDR3: CASSHLLAASYNEQFF. As DNA, the CDR3 is TGTGCCAGCAGCCATTTACTAGCGGCTTCCTACAATGAGCAGTTCTTC. The full variable domain, its missing parts supplied by reference TRBV14 and TRBJ2-1, is EAGVTQFPSHSVIEKGQTVTLRCDPISGHDNLYWYRRVMGKEIKFLLHFVKESKQDESGMPNNRFLAERTGGTYSTLKVQPAELEDSGVYFCASSHLLAASYNEQFFGPGTRLTVL.

This chain uses TRBV15 with TRBJ1-5; TRBD1 matches 7 bases. V gave up 4 bases and J gave up 5 bases; unmatched junction bases: 8. Germline lookup yields CDR1 LNHNV and CDR2 YYDKDF (reference sequence). The CDR3 extends over 15 amino acids. The CDR3 loop is CATSNRTGRYQPQHF. The CDR3 region has the DNA TGTGCCACCAGCAACCGGACAGGTCGGTATCAGCCCCAGCATTTT.

The chain employs TRBV5-1 and TRBJ1-1, with D possibly being TRBD1 (6 bases). The germline V gene encodes CDR1 SGHRS and CDR2 YFSETQ. This CDR3 is built from 16 residues. The V end was cut by 1 base, the J end by 0 bases, with 13 bases between. This CDR3 reads CASSLIQGHLNTEAFF. For the CDR3, the DNA is TGCGCCAGCAGCTTGATACAGGGTCATCTGAACACTGAAGCTTTCTTT. Using reference TRBV5-1 and TRBJ1-1 for the parts outside the CDR3, the full variable domain is KAGVTQTPRYLIKTRGQQVTLSCSPISGHRSVSWYQQTPGQGLQFLFEYFSETQRNKGNFPGRFSGRQFSNSRSEMNVSTLELGDSALYLCASSLIQGHLNTEAFFGQGTRLTVV.

The V and J genes are TRBV5-1 and TRBJ2-3, with 7 bases aligning to TRBD2. With V trimmed by 2 bases and J by 2 bases, 11 bases remained unmatched. Germline-derived CDR1 and CDR2 are SGHRS and YFSETQ. CDR3 length: 17 residues. The CDR3: CASSFPSGTRITDTQYF. CDR3 DNA sequence: TGCGCCAGCAGCTTCCCGAGCGGGACCCGAATCACAGATACGCAGTATTTT.

The chain combines TRBV27 with TRBJ2-3; TRBD1 might be the D (6 bases). The CDR3 is made up of 12 amino acids. Germline V gives CDR1 MNHEY, CDR2 SMNVEV (reference sequence). Trimming took 4 bases from V and 6 from J, leaving 8 bases between them. CDR3 DNA sequence: TGTGCCAGCAGTTCCACAGGGGATACGCAGTATTTT. It translates to CASSSTGDTQYF.

This clone was seen a single time. V and J are TRBV7-9 and TRBJ2-1, with TRBD2 identical over 10 bases. CDR1 and CDR2 (germline): SEHNR, FQNEAQ (reference sequence). CDR3 length equals 15 residues. J was trimmed by 6 bases and V by 7 bases; bases with no gene match: 9. The CDR3 sequence: CASTRRTSGGNEQFF. The CDR3 bases are TGTGCCAGCACCCGTCGGACTAGCGGAGGCAATGAGCAGTTCTTC.

This sequence joins TRBV19 and TRBJ1-5; 8 positions match TRBD1. Germline V gene lookup returns CDR1 LNHDA and CDR2 SQIVND (reference sequence). Trimming at V came to 9 bases and at J to 6 bases, leaving 4 bases not matched to a gene. The CDR3 sequence is 12 residues long. The CDR3 protein is CASGQGGQPQHF. The CDR3 DNA reads as TGTGCCAGCGGACAGGGCGGTCAGCCCCAGCATTTT.

The J gene is TRBJ2-3, the V gene TRBV5-8; TRBD2 agrees at 8 bases. With V trimmed by 2 bases and J by 4 bases, 6 bases remained unmatched. Germline CDR1 and CDR2: SGHTS and YDEGEE. This CDR3 contains 15 residues. The CDR3 is CASSFFGRGADTQYF. In DNA form, the CDR3 reads TGTGCCAGCAGCTTCTTCGGGAGGGGAGCAGATACGCAGTATTTT.

The genes are TRBV6-6 and TRBJ2-1; D might be TRBD1 (6 bases). From germline, CDR1 is MNHNY and CDR2 SVGAGI (reference sequence). Trimming took 7 bases from V and 8 from J, leaving 18 bases between them. The CDR3 has 14 amino acids. Here the CDR3 reads CASTARAGVDEQFF. In DNA form, the CDR3 reads TGTGCCAGCACCGCGAGGGCAGGGGTGGATGAGCAGTTCTTC.